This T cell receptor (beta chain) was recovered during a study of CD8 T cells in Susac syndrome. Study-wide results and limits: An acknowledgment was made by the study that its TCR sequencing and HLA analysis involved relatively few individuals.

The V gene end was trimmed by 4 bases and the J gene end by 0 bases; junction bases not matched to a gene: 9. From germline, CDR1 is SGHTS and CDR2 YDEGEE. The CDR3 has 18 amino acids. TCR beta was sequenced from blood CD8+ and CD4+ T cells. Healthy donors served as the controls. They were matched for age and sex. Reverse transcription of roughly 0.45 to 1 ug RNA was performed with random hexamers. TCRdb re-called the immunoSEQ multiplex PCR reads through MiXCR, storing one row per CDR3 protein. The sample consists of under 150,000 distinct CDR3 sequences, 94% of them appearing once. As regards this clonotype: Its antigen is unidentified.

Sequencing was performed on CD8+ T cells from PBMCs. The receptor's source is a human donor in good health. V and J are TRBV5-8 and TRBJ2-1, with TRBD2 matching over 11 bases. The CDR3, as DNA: TGTGCCAGCAGCCCCGGGACTAGCGGACTAAGCTCCTACAATGAGCAGTTCTTC. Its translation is CASSPGTSGLSSYNEQFF. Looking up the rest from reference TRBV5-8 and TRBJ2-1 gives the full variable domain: EAGVTQSPTHLIKTRGQQATLRCSPISGHTSVYWYQQALGLGLQFLLWYDEGEERNRGNFPPRFSGRQFPNYSSELNVNALELEDSALYLCASSPGTSGLSSYNEQFFGPGTRLTVL.